These 16 T cell receptor beta chains were sequenced from one sample in a study of molecular identifiers for immune sequencing clone quantification. A single record per CDR3 protein comes from TCRdb applying MiXCR to the PCR reads. The sample shows under 800,000 distinct CDR3 sequences, about 25% of them seen only once. Sequenced material: naive CD8+ T cells from blood, with Jurkat cell RNA spiked in. Noted subset: FACS-sorted CD8+CD4-CCR7+CD45RA+ naive T cells. The receptors were sampled from a human donor in good health. Some libraries in this study had Jurkat cell RNA spiked in.

J is TRBJ1-2 and V is TRBV20-1; no reliable D call. The V end was cut by 4 bases, the J end by 3 bases, with 18 bases between. CDR1 is DFQATT, CDR2 SNEGSKA, per germline (reference sequence). This CDR3 has 15 residues. This CDR3 reads CSAKNRASPDYGYTF. CDR3 sequence (DNA): TGCAGTGCTAAAAATCGGGCTTCTCCTGACTATGGCTACACCTTC.

For this clonotype: A read error is possible here, since a much larger clone lies one base away. This chain connects TRBV29-1 to TRBJ1-1; no definite D call. Germline V gives CDR1 SQVTM, CDR2 ANQGSEA. The CDR3 has 11 residues. DNA of the CDR3: TGCAGCGTTTTGATGAACACTGGAGCTTTCTTT. It specifies CSVLMNTGAFF. Full variable domain (remainder filled in from reference TRBV29-1 and TRBJ1-1): SAVISQKPSRDICQRGTSLTIQCQVDSQVTMMFWYRQQPGQSLTLIATANQGSEATYESGFVIDKFPISRPNLTFSTLTVSNMSPEDSSIYLCSVLMNTGAFFGQGTRLTVV.

This clonotype was observed many times. This chain uses TRBV28 with TRBJ1-1, with 8 bases fitting TRBD1. The CDR3 is 14 residues long. The ends lost 3 bases at V and 7 bases at J; junction bases unmatched: 7. Germline V gene sequence: CDR1 MDHEN, CDR2 SYDVKM. This CDR3 reads CASSFRGRFGEAFF. The CDR3 DNA reads TGTGCCAGCAGTTTCAGGGGGCGCTTCGGTGAAGCTTTCTTT.

This clonotype was counted a few times. The chain recombines TRBV7-9 with TRBJ1-5; 8 bases are a match to TRBD1. The CDR3 has 14 amino acids. After removal of 5 bases from V and 6 bases from J, the junction contained 6 bases not matched to a gene. CDR1 SEHNR and CDR2 FQNEAQ come from the germline V gene (reference sequence). The CDR3 here is CASSGTGVSQPQHF. The CDR3 bases are TGTGCCAGCAGCGGGACAGGTGTAAGTCAGCCCCAGCATTTT.

Worth noting for this clonotype: Sequence at one end of the junction differs from germline and may be a read error. The chain joins TRBV25-1 to TRBJ2-7; D may be TRBD1 (6 bases). The CDR3 covers 14 residues. Per germline, CDR1 MGHDK and CDR2 SYGVNS. The CDR3 sequence: CASSEGTPNYAQYF. CDR3 in DNA: TGTGCCAGCAGTGAGGGGACACCCAACTACGCGCAGTACTTC.

This clonotype was seen ten or more times. The chain carries TRBV5-5 and TRBJ2-4; 10 bases fit TRBD2. The ends lost 7 bases at V and 0 bases at J; junction bases unmatched: 13. The CDR3 totals 18 residues. CDR1 is SGHKS and CDR2 is YYEKEE in the germline V gene (reference sequence). CDR3 sequence: CASGMGLASPLAKNIQYF. CDR3 DNA sequence: TGTGCCAGCGGGATGGGACTAGCGTCACCCTTAGCCAAAAACATTCAGTACTTC.

Regarding this clonotype: Given the absence of the conserved phenylalanine or tryptophan at the CDR3 end, a read error is likely. The V and J genes are TRBV7-2 and TRBJ1-5, with D unresolved. Between the trimmed V and J ends, which lost 0 bases and 5 bases, there was a span of 5 bases. This CDR3 is 13 amino acids long. Germline V CDR1 and CDR2: SGHTA, FQGNSA. CDR3 sequence reads: CASSLAGDQPQHL. For the CDR3, the DNA is TGTGCCAGCAGCTTAGCGGGCGATCAGCCCCAGCATCTT.

This clonotype came up a few times. This rearrangement joins TRBV29-1 to TRBJ2-3; 10 bases fit TRBD1. V was pared by 0 bases and J by 5 bases, with 5 bases of the junction left unmatched. The CDR3 runs 15 residues. CDR1 and CDR2 (germline): SQVTM, ANQGSEA. The CDR3 is CSVEDGTGEGDTQYF. The CDR3 coding sequence is TGCAGCGTTGAAGATGGGACAGGGGAAGGAGATACGCAGTATTTT.

This clonotype was seen repeatedly, ten times or more. This chain links TRBV4-1 with TRBJ1-1; the D gene is possibly TRBD1 (6 bases). The V and J ends lost 4 bases and 3 bases respectively, with 18 bases between them. Germline V CDR1 and CDR2: MGHRA, YSYEKL. The CDR3 sequence is 16 residues long. CDR3 nucleotides: TGCGCCAGCAGCCGAAACACTCAGGGGTCTTACACTGAAGCTTTCTTT. Amino acids: CASSRNTQGSYTEAFF.

The rearrangement joins TRBV28 to TRBJ2-3; TRBD1 might be the D (6 bases). CDR3 length equals 16 residues. From germline, CDR1 is MDHEN and CDR2 SYDVKM. V shed 2 bases and J shed 2 bases, with 14 bases lying between them. For the CDR3, the DNA is TGTGCCAGCAGTTTAGAGGGGGAGCAACTCACAGATACGCAGTATTTT. Protein sequence: CASSLEGEQLTDTQYF.

This clonotype occurred a few times. The chain joins TRBV6-2 or TRBV6-3 to TRBJ2-7; 9 nucleotides line up with TRBD2. Germline trimming cut 5 bases from V and 3 bases from J; bases unmatched to any gene: 8. CDR1 is MNHEY, CDR2 SVGEGT, per germline. There are 15 residues in the CDR3. CDR3 in DNA: TGTGCCAGCAGTCCCGCTGGACTAGCGAACTACGAGCAGTACTTC. It codes for CASSPAGLANYEQYF.

This clonotype occurred a few times. The genes are TRBV7-9 and TRBJ2-2; 8 bases line up with TRBD2. Trimming at V came to 3 bases and at J to 2 bases, leaving 2 bases not matched to a gene. The CDR3 runs 15 residues. Germline V CDR1 and CDR2: SEHNR, FQNEAQ (reference sequence). CDR3 residues: CASSLGLVNTGELFF. CDR3 bases: TGTGCCAGCAGCTTGGGACTAGTAAACACCGGGGAGCTGTTTTTT.

A word on this clonotype: Just one base apart from a much larger clone, this may be a read error. The chain has TRBV7-9 and TRBJ2-5; no clear D. Looked up from germline, CDR1 is SEHNR and CDR2 is FQNEAQ (reference sequence). The CDR3 loop spans 13 amino acids. CDR3 region: CAGSFQNQETQYF. The CDR3 DNA reads as TGTGCCGGCAGCTTCCAGAACCAAGAGACCCAGTACTTC.

At least ten counts were recorded for this clonotype. The rearrangement links TRBV27 to TRBJ1-5; weak D call: TRBD1 (5 bases). V lost 5 bases and J 6 bases, leaving 14 bases between the germline ends. The V gene's germline CDR1 is MNHEY and CDR2 SMNVEV (reference sequence). CDR3 length: 14 residues. CDR3 DNA: TGTGCCAGCAGTCCCCGTGGCGGGGCTCAGCCCCAGCATTTT. It is translated as CASSPRGGAQPQHF.

The chain's CDR3 is CASSQGAMGSSYEQYF. The CDR3 DNA sequence: TGCGCCAGCAGCCAAGGGGCCATGGGGAGCTCCTACGAGCAGTACTTC. V gene TRBV4-1 combines with J gene TRBJ2-7, with TRBD2 as a possible D gene (5 bases). Trimming took off 1 base at V and 0 bases at J, with 13 bases between the two ends. The CDR3 loop spans 16 amino acids. Germline CDR1 MGHRA, CDR2 YSYEKL.

This clonotype was detected only once. The V and J genes are TRBV4-1 and TRBJ2-1, with TRBD1 as a possible D gene (6 bases). V was clipped by 2 bases and J by 7 bases, with 12 bases between them. Germline V gives CDR1 MGHRA, CDR2 YSYEKL. This CDR3 is built from 14 residues. The CDR3 spells CASSQIPGQNEQFF. The CDR3 nucleotides read TGCGCCAGCAGCCAAATCCCGGGACAAAATGAGCAGTTCTTC.